Following are 16 T cell receptor beta chains from one sample sequenced in a study of T cell repertoires in cytomegalovirus infection. TCRdb processed the reads anew with MiXCR; each CDR3 protein has one entry. The sample lists fewer than 950,000 distinct CDR3 sequences; about 30% were seen once. These TCRs' antigens remain unknown. The specimen was cultured CD8+ T cells from PBMCs, collected from culture after CMV antigen stimulation. These receptor sequences come from a human donor in good health (CMV status not recorded). Some clones in this sample may be carry-over from other donors' samples.

This clonotype was observed once. One end of the junction is discordant with germline, which a read error may explain. The genes are TRBV7-2 and TRBJ2-1; D possibly corresponds to TRBD1 (7 bases). The CDR3 extends over 15 amino acids. CDR1 is SGHTA and CDR2 is FQGNSA in the germline V gene. CDR3 sequence reads: CASTGIAGGYNKQFF. The CDR3, as DNA: TGTGCCAGCACCGGGATAGCAGGGGGGTACAATAAGCAGTTCTTC.

Only a few counts were recorded for this clonotype. V usage is TRBV12-3 or TRBV12-4 and J usage is TRBJ2-1, with a weak D call TRBD1 (5 bases). V was trimmed by 1 base and J by 10 bases, leaving 20 bases between them. The CDR3 has 16 amino acids. The CDR3 is CASSLEVWNRRSEQFF. CDR3 nucleotides: TGTGCCAGCAGTTTAGAGGTTTGGAACAGGCGATCGGAGCAGTTCTTC.

The rearrangement joins TRBV6-2 or TRBV6-3 to TRBJ2-5; D gene uncertain. Germline V gene sequence: CDR1 MNHEY, CDR2 SVGEGT. V lost 2 bases and J 0 bases, leaving 7 bases between the germline ends. The CDR3 length is 14 residues. The CDR3 bases are TGTGCCAGCAGTTACGTAGGGCACCAAGAGACCCAGTACTTC. Protein product: CASSYVGHQETQYF.

The rearrangement joins TRBV4-1 to TRBJ1-1; D is ambiguous. The CDR3 runs 14 residues. Germline V gene data show CDR1 as MGHRA and CDR2 as YSYEKL. Trimming pared 4 bases from V and 1 base from J, leaving 10 bases between. The CDR3, as DNA: TGCGCCAGCAGCCGGGAGAACGGGAACACTGAAGCTTTCTTT. Its translation: CASSRENGNTEAFF.

The V and J genes are TRBV12-3 or TRBV12-4 and TRBJ1-5; 7 bases line up with TRBD1. Trimming cost V 3 bases and J 0 bases; bases outside gene matches: 8. This CDR3 is 17 amino acids long. CDR3 region: CASSFLGGRYSNQPQHF. CDR3 coding DNA: TGTGCCAGCAGTTTCCTAGGGGGCCGTTATAGCAATCAGCCCCAGCATTTT.

This clonotype was counted a few times. J is TRBJ2-1 and V is TRBV6-2 or TRBV6-3, with D perhaps TRBD1 or TRBD2 (6 bases each). Trimming left V 2 bases short and J 5 bases short, with 16 bases between. Per germline, CDR1 MNHEY and CDR2 SVGEGT. The CDR3 length is 16 residues. The CDR3 here is CASSYSFEGGNNEQFF. In DNA, the CDR3 is TGTGCCAGCAGTTACAGCTTTGAGGGGGGAAACAATGAGCAGTTCTTC.

The rearrangement uses TRBV4-1 and TRBJ1-1; D is unresolved. This CDR3 has 15 amino acids. Trimming took off 0 bases at V and 0 bases at J, with 8 bases between the two ends. CDR1 and CDR2 from the germline V gene are MGHRA and YSYEKL. This chain's CDR3 is CASSQEAIMNTEAFF. CDR3 DNA: TGCGCCAGCAGCCAAGAGGCGATCATGAACACTGAAGCTTTCTTT.

This chain links TRBV20-1 with TRBJ2-7; no clear D. V was trimmed by 4 bases and J by 0 bases, leaving 13 bases between them. The CDR3 length is 14 residues. In germline, CDR1 is DFQATT, CDR2 SNEGSKA (reference sequence). CDR3 nucleotides: TGCAGTGCTATGGAGCCCATACCCTCCTACGAGCAGTACGTC. Translated: CSAMEPIPSYEQYV.

This clonotype was observed many times. J is TRBJ2-5 and V is TRBV7-9; the D call may be TRBD1 or TRBD2 (5 bases each). CDR3 size: 14 residues. The ends were cut back, 1 base at V and 1 base at J, with 7 bases in the middle. Germline V gives CDR1 SEHNR, CDR2 FQNEAQ (reference sequence). CDR3: CASSLGGTQETQYF. CDR3 nucleotide sequence: TGTGCCAGCAGCTTAGGAGGGACCCAAGAGACCCAGTACTTC.

This clonotype was counted a few times. The rearrangement joins TRBV4-1 to TRBJ2-3; the D gene could be TRBD1 or TRBD2 (5 bases each). This CDR3 is 14 amino acids long. V was shortened by 2 bases and J by 2 bases, with 8 bases between the two germline ends. Germline V gives CDR1 MGHRA, CDR2 YSYEKL. The CDR3 here is CASSQPGTTDTQYF. The CDR3 nucleotides are TGCGCCAGCAGCCAACCTGGGACCACAGATACGCAGTATTTT.

The rearrangement joins TRBV6-5 to TRBJ2-3, with D maybe TRBD1 (6 bases). Germline values: CDR1 MNHEY, CDR2 SVGAGI. The CDR3 is 16 residues long. V was trimmed by 4 bases and J by 2 bases, leaving 16 bases between them. The CDR3 spells CASSSSWGPDTDTQYF. In nucleotides, the CDR3 is TGTGCCAGCAGTTCGTCCTGGGGGCCCGACACAGATACGCAGTATTTT.

This chain links TRBV5-1 with TRBJ2-3, with a possible D match to TRBD1 (5 bases). This CDR3 has 14 amino acids. CDR1 SGHRS and CDR2 YFSETQ come from the germline V gene. Trimming took off 0 bases at V and 4 bases at J, with 9 bases between the two ends. CDR3 in DNA: TGCGCCAGCAGCTTGGGATCAGGGCCAGATACGCAGTATTTT. Protein product: CASSLGSGPDTQYF.

This clonotype was observed a handful of times. V is TRBV6-1 and J is TRBJ2-1; D unresolved. This CDR3 comprises 13 residues. Looked up from germline, CDR1 is MNHNS and CDR2 is SASEGT. V lost 4 bases and J lost 10, with 14 bases in between. The CDR3 region has the DNA TGTGCCAGCAGTGCCGGTTCCTGGGGAGAGCAGTTCTTC. Residues: CASSAGSWGEQFF.

This clonotype occurred a few times. The chain combines TRBV12-5 with TRBJ2-5, with 9 bases lining up with TRBD1. The CDR3 is 15 residues long. Germline-derived CDR1 and CDR2 are LGHNT and FRNRAP. The trim removed 7 bases at V and 1 base at J, leaving 7 bases unmatched. DNA of the CDR3: TGTGCTAGTGCCCCGGGACAGGGAGTCCAAGAGACCCAGTACTTC. It translates to CASAPGQGVQETQYF.

The CDR3, as DNA: TGTGCCAGCAGTTTCGGGACAGGGCAGGATGGCTACACCTTC. This codes for CASSFGTGQDGYTF. The chain links TRBV27 to TRBJ1-2; 9 bases are a match to TRBD1. The ends lost 3 bases at V and 6 bases at J; junction bases unmatched: 5. The CDR3 is 14 amino acids. Germline V gene sequence: CDR1 MNHEY, CDR2 SMNVEV (reference sequence).

This clonotype has a handful of counts. The chain is built from TRBV7-9 and TRBJ1-2; D not certain. The CDR3 consists of 14 residues. V was pared by 1 base and J by 3 bases, with 9 bases between. Germline CDR1 is SEHNR and CDR2 is FQNEAQ (reference sequence). CDR3 nucleotide sequence: TGTGCCAGCAGCTTAGTGACCAGCGACTATGGCTACACCTTC. The encoded protein is CASSLVTSDYGYTF.